Presented here are 20 T cell receptor beta chains from one specimen sequenced in a study of response to subunit inactivated influenza vaccine. TCRdb re-called the RT-PCR reads through MiXCR, storing one row per CDR3 protein. The sample lists hundreds of thousands of distinct CDR3 sequences; around 13% were seen once. The sample consisted of PBMCs from blood, taken roughly 6 weeks after vaccination. These receptors all stem from a middle-aged man who received an inactivated influenza vaccine.

The rearrangement joins TRBV14 to TRBJ1-3, with 10 nucleotides matching TRBD1. CDR1 SGHDN and CDR2 FVKESK come from the germline V gene. The ends lost 4 bases at V and 2 bases at J; junction bases unmatched: 2. The CDR3 spans 15 residues. The chain's CDR3 is CASSRGTGAGNTIYF. The CDR3 bases are TGTGCCAGCAGCCGGGGGACAGGGGCTGGAAACACCATATATTTT.

A note on this clonotype: A junction end diverges from the germline sequence, so it may reflect a read error. For the CDR3, the DNA is TGTGCCATCAGTGATCCGGGACCCCTCCTAAAACTGGACTTC. This gives the protein CAISDPGPLLKLDF. The chain recombines TRBV10-3 with TRBJ2-7; D tentatively reads TRBD1 or TRBD2 (5 bases each). Per germline, CDR1 ENHRY and CDR2 SYGVKD. The length of the CDR3 is 14 residues.

This clonotype was seen at least ten times. The genes are TRBV9 and TRBJ1-1; D might be TRBD1 (5 bases). V was clipped by 2 bases and J by 4 bases, with 12 bases between them. The CDR3 has 14 amino acids. Germline V CDR1 and CDR2: SGDLS, YYNGEE. The CDR3 nucleotides are TGTGCCAGCAGCGTGCAGGGCGGGCTCACTGAAGCTTTCTTT. Amino acids: CASSVQGGLTEAFF.

This clonotype was seen repeatedly, ten times or more. The genes are TRBV7-9 and TRBJ1-1; D is uncertain. V was trimmed by 2 bases and J by 9 bases, leaving 7 bases between them. Germline V gene sequence: CDR1 SEHNR, CDR2 FQNEAQ (reference sequence). The CDR3 sequence is 11 residues long. The CDR3 loop reads CASSLKDKAFF. The CDR3 nucleotides read TGTGCCAGCAGCTTAAAGGATAAAGCTTTCTTT.

This CDR3 is CASSQERGTGYEQYF. CDR3 sequence (DNA): TGCGCCAGCAGCCAAGAACGAGGGACTGGCTACGAGCAGTACTTC. This chain connects TRBV4-1 to TRBJ2-7, with D perhaps matching TRBD2 (6 bases). There are 15 residues in the CDR3. Germline V lookup: CDR1 MGHRA, CDR2 YSYEKL. V gave up 0 bases and J gave up 3 bases, with 12 bases separating them.

This clonotype was counted between two and nine times. The rearrangement uses TRBV20-1 and TRBJ2-2; 7 bases match TRBD2. Germline CDR1 and CDR2: DFQATT and SNEGSKA (reference sequence). The V segment lost 5 bases and the J segment 2 bases; nucleotides outside the gene matches: 5. This CDR3 region has 14 residues. CDR3 nucleotides: TGCAGTGCTGTTAGCGGGTCTAACACCGGGGAGCTGTTTTTT. Translating it yields CSAVSGSNTGELFF.

The chain is built from TRBV20-1 and TRBJ2-7; 10 bases are shared with TRBD1. The CDR3 runs 13 residues. Per germline, CDR1 DFQATT and CDR2 SNEGSKA (reference sequence). V lost 6 bases, J lost 3 bases, and 5 bases stayed unmatched. The CDR3 loop reads CSATRDRGYEQYF. The CDR3 DNA follows: TGCAGTGCCACCCGGGACAGGGGCTACGAGCAGTACTTC.

This clonotype has just a few counts. The chain links TRBV28 to TRBJ2-7; TRBD2 matches at 8 bases. This CDR3 is built from 14 residues. J gave up 6 bases and V 2 bases, and 6 bases lay outside the gene matches. Germline CDR1 is MDHEN and CDR2 is SYDVKM. Written as DNA, the CDR3 is TGTGCCAGCAGTTTAAAGGGACTAGTGGTCGAGCAGTACTTC. This codes for CASSLKGLVVEQYF. Complete variable domain (other parts from reference TRBV28 and TRBJ2-7): DVKVTQSSRYLVKRTGEKVFLECVQDMDHENMFWYRQDPGLGLRLIYFSYDVKMKEKGDIPEGYSVSREKKERFSLILESASTNQTSMYLCASSLKGLVVEQYFGPGTRLTVT.

This rearrangement joins TRBV30 to TRBJ1-5, with a weak D call TRBD1 (5 bases). V was clipped by 2 bases and J by 0 bases, with 11 bases between them. Germline CDR1 GTSNPN, CDR2 SVGIG (reference sequence). This CDR3 has 15 residues. The CDR3 DNA reads as TGTGCCTGGAGTATGACAGAAAATAGCAATCAGCCCCAGCATTTT. As protein: CAWSMTENSNQPQHF.

The V gene is TRBV28, the J gene TRBJ2-1; 7 positions match TRBD2. This CDR3 has 15 residues. V trimming: 3 bases; J trimming: 8 bases; junction bases outside the gene matches: 10. The germline CDR1 and CDR2 sequences are MDHEN and SYDVKM. As DNA, the CDR3 is TGTGCCAGCAGTTTTCCAGGACTTGGGGGGGATGAGCAGTTCTTC. Translated, it gives CASSFPGLGGDEQFF.

This clonotype was seen more than once but under ten times. V gene TRBV4-1 combines with J gene TRBJ2-7; D is perhaps TRBD1 (6 bases). The CDR3 loop spans 14 amino acids. V was cut by 8 bases and J by 2 bases, with 16 bases left in between. CDR1 MGHRA and CDR2 YSYEKL come from the germline V gene. The DNA for the CDR3 is TGCGCCAGCGCCCCCCGGGACACAGCCTACGAGCAGTACTTC. It codes for CASAPRDTAYEQYF.

The V gene is TRBV10-3, the J gene TRBJ2-7; TRBD2 agrees at 11 bases. Trimming at V came to 5 bases and at J to 6 bases, leaving 9 bases not matched to a gene. The CDR3 is made up of 15 amino acids. Germline V gene sequence: CDR1 ENHRY, CDR2 SYGVKD. CDR3 in DNA: TGTGCCATCAGTACCATAGCGGGAGGGAAGGGCGAGCAGTACTTC. Translating it yields CAISTIAGGKGEQYF.

This chain joins TRBV20-1 and TRBJ1-5; D is uncertain. CDR1 DFQATT and CDR2 SNEGSKA come from the germline V gene (reference sequence). Trimming removed 5 bases from V and 11 bases from J, with 22 bases in between. The CDR3 runs 14 residues. The CDR3 DNA is TGCAGTGCTCTCTACTTCGGAGTCGGAGGGACCCAGCATTTT. This codes for CSALYFGVGGTQHF.

This chain uses TRBV24-1 with TRBJ1-2; D may be TRBD1 (5 bases). From germline, CDR1 is KGHDR and CDR2 SFDVKD. This CDR3 spans 11 amino acids. Trimming pared 11 bases from V and 5 bases from J, leaving 11 bases between. CDR3 sequence: CANLKGYGYTF. The CDR3 DNA sequence: TGTGCCAATTTAAAGGGGTATGGCTACACCTTC.

This clonotype was seen only a few times. This chain uses TRBV20-1 with TRBJ1-1; no clear D. This CDR3 has 13 residues. Trimming pared 5 bases from V and 1 base from J, leaving 11 bases between. Germline CDR1 and CDR2: DFQATT and SNEGSKA (reference sequence). Here the CDR3 reads CSASPGRNTEAFF. CDR3 DNA sequence: TGCAGTGCTTCACCGGGGAGGAACACTGAAGCTTTCTTT.

The V call is TRBV14, the J call TRBJ2-1, with a weak D call TRBD1 (6 bases). The CDR3 extends over 12 amino acids. The V gene's germline CDR1 is SGHDN and CDR2 FVKESK. The ends were cut back, 4 bases at V and 13 bases at J, with 14 bases in the middle. CDR3 residues: CASSPLRGSQFF. The CDR3 bases are TGTGCCAGCAGCCCATTGAGGGGGAGCCAGTTCTTC.

V gene TRBV6-5 combines with J gene TRBJ2-7, with TRBD1 identical over 9 bases. Trimming took 5 bases from V and 5 from J; bases not matched to a gene: 7. CDR1 is MNHEY, CDR2 SVGAGI, per germline. The CDR3 extends over 14 amino acids. The chain's CDR3 is CASSLQGAIDEQYF. The DNA for the CDR3 is TGTGCCAGCAGTCTACAGGGGGCAATAGACGAGCAGTACTTC.

This chain joins TRBV28 and TRBJ2-5, with TRBD1 as a possible D gene (5 bases). The CDR3 is 16 residues long. V was pared by 1 base and J by 5 bases, with 17 bases between. From germline, CDR1 is MDHEN and CDR2 SYDVKM. CDR3 sequence reads: CASSLSLSGQRETQYF. Written as DNA, the CDR3 is TGTGCCAGCAGTTTATCGCTGTCAGGGCAACGGGAGACCCAGTACTTC.

This chain's CDR3 is CASSVGLSTNYGYTF. DNA of the CDR3: TGTGCCAGCAGCGTAGGTCTATCTACTAACTATGGCTACACCTTC. The chain has TRBV9 and TRBJ1-2; no clear D gene. The germline gives CDR1 SGDLS, CDR2 YYNGEE. This CDR3 region has 15 residues. V was pared by 0 bases and J by 0 bases, with 9 bases between.

This clonotype has ten or more counts. The rearrangement uses TRBV27 and TRBJ2-7, with no clear D. This CDR3 spans 13 amino acids. Germline V lookup: CDR1 MNHEY, CDR2 SMNVEV (reference sequence). Deletions cut 5 bases from V and 2 bases from J, with 10 bases between. The CDR3 protein is CASSRGYAYEQYF. The CDR3 coding sequence is TGTGCCAGCAGTCGCGGTTACGCCTACGAGCAGTACTTC.